This entry lists 5 T cell receptor beta chains sequenced from one sample in a study of T cells and Merkel cell carcinoma outcomes. Using immunoSEQ multiplex PCR, the repertoire was profiled, and TCRdb retains in-frame clones only, with some absent. The sample has roughly 5,800 clones, 70% to 85% seen once. Sequences were obtained from tumor tissue from Merkel cell carcinoma. Receptor source: a human donor with Merkel cell carcinoma.

The chain combines TRBV19 with TRBJ2-3, with D unclear. The CDR3 has 16 residues. Trimming removed 3 bases at V and 2 bases at J, with 15 bases between. Germline V lookup: CDR1 LNHDA, CDR2 SQIVND (reference sequence). CDR3 protein: CASSMDPERVTDTQYF. The CDR3 DNA is TGTGCCAGTAGTATGGATCCGGAAAGGGTCACAGATACGCAGTATTTT.

V is TRBV15 and J is TRBJ1-2; maybe TRBD1 (6 bases). Per germline, CDR1 LNHNV and CDR2 YYDKDF (reference sequence). The CDR3 runs to 15 residues. Trimming pared 5 bases from V and 2 bases from J, leaving 15 bases between. The CDR3 DNA sequence: TGTGCCACCAGCCCACCGGCCGGGGGCAACTATGGCTACACCTTC. The encoded protein is CATSPPAGGNYGYTF.

This clone has just a few counts. The V and J genes are TRBV18 and TRBJ2-5; 8 bases are a match to TRBD1. V dropped 1 base and J dropped 5; count of bases not matched to a gene: 3. The CDR3 length is 14 residues. Germline V gene sequence: CDR1 KGHSH, CDR2 LQKENI. CDR3 residues: CASSPQTGDETQYF. CDR3 DNA: TGTGCCAGCTCACCACAGACAGGGGACGAGACCCAGTACTTC.

The chain has TRBV7-7 and TRBJ2-7; D is unresolved. The CDR3 sequence is 14 residues long. Germline V gene sequence: CDR1 SSHAT, CDR2 FNYEAQ (reference sequence). CDR3 nucleotides: TGTGCTCCTACTACACCTAGTTCGGGCTACGAGCAGTACTTC. Its protein is CAPTTPSSGYEQYF.

In this sample, this clone turned up once. The V gene is TRBV7-9, the J gene TRBJ1-4; D is uncertain. The germline V gene encodes CDR1 SEHNR and CDR2 FQNEAQ (reference sequence). With 1 base removed from V and 3 bases from J, the gap between germline ends came to 6 bases. The length of the CDR3 is 14 residues. The chain's CDR3 is CASSLGQANEKLFF. CDR3 DNA sequence: TGTGCCAGCAGCTTAGGGCAGGCTAATGAAAAACTGTTTTTT.